The 16 T cell receptor beta chains below were found in one sample sequenced in a study of cytomegalovirus exposure and HLA in healthy donors. PCR was performed using 60 Vbeta and 13 Jbeta primers. The protocol was immunoSEQ multiplex PCR, while the TCRdb copy is restricted to in-frame clones and leaves out a portion. The profile shows some 200,000 clones, about 80% of them singletons. Specimen: PBMCs. Receptor source: a woman aged 45 to 65 in good health and CMV-seropositive.

The chain carries TRBV5-4 and TRBJ2-7, with no clear D. This CDR3 has 16 amino acids. Trimming cost V 0 bases and J 3 bases, with 16 bases left between them. Germline V gives CDR1 SGHNT, CDR2 YYREEE (reference sequence). CDR3 sequence reads: CASSLAAGLTVYEQYF. CDR3 nucleotides: TGTGCCAGCAGCTTGGCCGCTGGGCTAACCGTCTACGAGCAGTACTTC.

This clone was counted once. The CDR3 DNA follows: TGTGCCAGAGACAAACAGAGCTCTGGAAACACCATATATTTT. Its translation: CARDKQSSGNTIYF. J is TRBJ1-3 and V is TRBV6-4; D is unresolved. Trimming stripped 9 bases from V and 0 bases from J, with 12 bases between. Germline CDR1 reads MRHNA; CDR2 reads SNTAGT. This CDR3 region has 14 residues.

The chain recombines TRBV27 with TRBJ1-5, with D possibly TRBD1 on 6 matching bases. The CDR3 consists of 14 residues. Germline values: CDR1 MNHEY, CDR2 SMNVEV (reference sequence). V lost 4 bases and J 0 bases, leaving 7 bases between the germline ends. Here the CDR3 reads CASSSRGSNQPQHF. The CDR3, as DNA: TGTGCCAGCAGTTCCAGGGGTAGCAATCAGCCCCAGCATTTT.

The rearrangement links TRBV29-1 to TRBJ1-1; 8 nucleotides line up with TRBD1. Germline-derived CDR1 and CDR2 are SQVTM and ANQGSEA. The CDR3 has 13 residues. The trim removed 4 bases at V and 1 base at J, leaving 2 bases unmatched. The CDR3 nucleotides read TGCAGCGTTGTAACAGGGGGGAACACTGAAGCTTTCTTT. This gives the protein CSVVTGGNTEAFF.

This clone was observed a few times. At the DNA level, this CDR3 is encoded by other sequences in the same sample as well. This rearrangement joins TRBV19 to TRBJ1-5, with D unclear. Trimming stripped 4 bases from V and 6 bases from J, with 10 bases between. The CDR3 runs 13 residues. CDR1 is LNHDA and CDR2 is SQIVND in the germline V gene (reference sequence). The CDR3: CASSTGVGQPQHF. The CDR3 bases are TGTGCCAGTAGTACCGGAGTCGGTCAGCCCCAGCATTTT.

The V gene is TRBV19, the J gene TRBJ1-5; D gene unclear. The V gene lost 3 bases and the J gene lost 4 bases, with 16 bases spanning the gap. This CDR3 is 16 amino acids long. CDR1 and CDR2 (germline): LNHDA, SQIVND (reference sequence). CDR3 sequence reads: CASSIALGGSNQPQHF. CDR3 in DNA: TGTGCCAGTAGTATCGCCCTAGGTGGATCAAATCAGCCCCAGCATTTT.

The DNA of the CDR3 is TGTGCCAGCAGCCTAACATCGGGACAGACAGATACGCAGTATTTT. Amino acid sequence: CASSLTSGQTDTQYF. The chain joins TRBV14 to TRBJ2-3; 7 bases line up with TRBD1. Trimming cost V 4 bases and J 3 bases; bases outside gene matches: 7. This CDR3 has 15 residues. The germline V gene has CDR1 SGHDN and CDR2 FVKESK. Full variable domain (rest looked up from reference TRBV14 and TRBJ2-3): EAGVTQFPSHSVIEKGQTVTLRCDPISGHDNLYWYRRVMGKEIKFLLHFVKESKQDESGMPNNRFLAERTGGTYSTLKVQPAELEDSGVYFCASSLTSGQTDTQYFGPGTRLTVL.

This clone was counted only a few times. V usage is TRBV7-2 and J usage is TRBJ1-1; 7 bases align to TRBD1. This CDR3 has 14 amino acids. Germline values: CDR1 SGHTA, CDR2 FQGNSA. V lost 3 bases, J lost 0 bases, and 1 base stayed unmatched. CDR3 in DNA: TGTGCCAGCAGCTTGGGACAGCTGAACACTGAAGCTTTCTTT. Its translation is CASSLGQLNTEAFF.

V is TRBV4-1 and J is TRBJ1-2; D is perhaps TRBD1 (6 bases). CDR1 and CDR2 from the germline V gene are MGHRA and YSYEKL. The ends were cut back, 4 bases at V and 7 bases at J, with 25 bases in the middle. The CDR3 totals 17 residues. The CDR3 nucleotides are TGCGCCAGCAGCCCAGTAGCGTCCCCCCGGGACATACCTGGCTACACCTTC. It is translated as CASSPVASPRDIPGYTF.

The rearrangement uses TRBV21-1 and TRBJ1-1; TRBD1 is taken as the D call from the table, unchecked against the DNA. TRBV21-1 corresponds to a pseudogene. The CDR3 spans 17 residues. CDR3 nucleotide sequence: TGTGCCAGCAGCGGGGACAGGACCCCACCTGAGGACACTGAAGCTTTCTTT. Amino acids: CASSGDRTPPEDTEAFF.

V gene TRBV5-4 combines with J gene TRBJ2-5; 7 bases are a match to TRBD1. The CDR3 spans 14 residues. Looked up from germline, CDR1 is SGHNT and CDR2 is YYREEE (reference sequence). V lost 0 bases, J lost 4 bases, and 3 bases stayed unmatched. The CDR3 DNA follows: TGTGCCAGCAGCTTGGGGGCAGGGGGAGAGACCCAGTACTTC. Translating it yields CASSLGAGGETQYF.

The rearrangement links TRBV6-1 to TRBJ1-2; D not resolved. This CDR3 contains 15 residues. V lost 5 bases and J 2 bases, leaving 15 bases between the germline ends. CDR1 and CDR2 from the germline V gene are MNHNS and SASEGT. The CDR3 DNA reads as TGTGCCAGCAGTACACTATCTTCAGTAAACTATGGCTACACCTTC. This codes for CASSTLSSVNYGYTF.

The genes are TRBV27 and TRBJ2-7; 7 positions agree with TRBD1. CDR1 is MNHEY and CDR2 is SMNVEV in the germline V gene (reference sequence). The ends lost 6 bases at V and 3 bases at J; junction bases unmatched: 5. The CDR3 sequence is 13 residues long. Here the CDR3 reads CASRDPGGYEQYF. Here the CDR3 DNA reads TGTGCCAGCAGGGATCCAGGGGGCTACGAGCAGTACTTC.

The V gene is TRBV5-4, the J gene TRBJ2-5, with 8 bases identical to TRBD1. The J call may be incorrect, as the DNA end agrees better with TRBJ2-7. In germline, CDR1 is SGHNT, CDR2 YYREEE (reference sequence). CDR3 length: 13 residues. Here the CDR3 DNA reads TGTGCCAGCAGCGGACAGGGCCCCTACGAGCAGTACTTC. This codes for CASSGQGPYEQYF.

The chain links TRBV19 to TRBJ2-4; possible D gene TRBD1, 6 bases. The CDR3 consists of 16 residues. V lost 3 bases to trimming and J lost 9 bases, with 21 bases between them. CDR1 is LNHDA, CDR2 SQIVND, per germline (reference sequence). CDR3 DNA: TGTGCCAGTAGTATGGCGCAGGGGTTTTTGGGCGGCATTCAGTACTTC. As protein: CASSMAQGFLGGIQYF. Based on the CDR3 plus reference TRBV19 and TRBJ2-4, the full variable domain is DGGITQSPKYLFRKEGQNVTLSCEQNLNHDAMYWYRQDPGQGLRLIYYSQIVNDFQKGDIAEGYSVSREKKESFPLTVTSAQKNPTAFYLCASSMAQGFLGGIQYFGAGTRLSVL.

The rearrangement joins TRBV7-3 to TRBJ2-5; the match to TRBD2 covers 8 bases. CDR1 is SGHTA, CDR2 FQGTGA, per germline. With 3 bases clipped from V and 1 base from J, the junction kept 4 bases outside the gene matches. The length of the CDR3 is 15 residues. This chain's CDR3 is CASSLAGGIQETQYF. The CDR3 DNA reads as TGTGCCAGCAGCTTGGCGGGGGGTATCCAAGAGACCCAGTACTTC.